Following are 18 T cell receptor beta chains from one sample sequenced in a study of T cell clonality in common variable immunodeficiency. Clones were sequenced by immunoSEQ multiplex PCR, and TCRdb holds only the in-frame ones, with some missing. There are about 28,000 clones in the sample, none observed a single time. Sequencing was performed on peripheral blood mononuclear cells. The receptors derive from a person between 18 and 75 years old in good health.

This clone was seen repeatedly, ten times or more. The part of the CDR3 DNA that was read is TGCAGTGCCCTGACGGAGGGCAAGCGGGGCACAGATACG. This encodes CSALTEGKRGTDT. The whole CDR3 is CSALTEGKRGTDTQYF. The chain uses TRBV20-1 and TRBJ2-3, with D maybe TRBD2 (6 bases). The CDR3 end is not reached by the read, which stops 3 residues before it; the germline J gene fills it in. Germline V gene lookup returns CDR1 DFQATT and CDR2 SNEGSKA (reference sequence). Deletions cut 6 bases from V and 1 base from J, with 20 bases between. The CDR3 runs to 16 residues.

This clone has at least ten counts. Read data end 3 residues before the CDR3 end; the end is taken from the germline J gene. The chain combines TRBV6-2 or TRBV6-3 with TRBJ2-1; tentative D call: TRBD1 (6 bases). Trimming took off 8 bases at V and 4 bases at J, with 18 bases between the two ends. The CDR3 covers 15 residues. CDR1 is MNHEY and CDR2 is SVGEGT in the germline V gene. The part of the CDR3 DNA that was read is TGTGCCAGCCTAGAAGTCAGGGGCTGGTACAATGAG. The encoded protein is CASLEVRGWYNE. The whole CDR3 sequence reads CASLEVRGWYNEQFF.

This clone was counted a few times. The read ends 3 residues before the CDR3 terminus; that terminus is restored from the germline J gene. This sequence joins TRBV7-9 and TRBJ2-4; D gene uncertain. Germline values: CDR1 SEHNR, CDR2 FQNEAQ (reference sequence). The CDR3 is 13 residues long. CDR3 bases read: TGTGCCAGCAGCCATGACGAGAACTATGGT. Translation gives CASSHDENYG. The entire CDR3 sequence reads CASSHDENYGQYF.

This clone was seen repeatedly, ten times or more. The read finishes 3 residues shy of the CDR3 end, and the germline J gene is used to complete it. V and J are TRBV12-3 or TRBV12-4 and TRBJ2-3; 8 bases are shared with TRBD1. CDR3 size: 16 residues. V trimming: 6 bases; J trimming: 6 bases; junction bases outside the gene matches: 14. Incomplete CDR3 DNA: TGTGCCAGCAGCCCGCAGGGGGCAGGATATTCGGATACG. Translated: CASSPQGAGYSDT. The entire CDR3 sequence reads CASSPQGAGYSDTQYF.

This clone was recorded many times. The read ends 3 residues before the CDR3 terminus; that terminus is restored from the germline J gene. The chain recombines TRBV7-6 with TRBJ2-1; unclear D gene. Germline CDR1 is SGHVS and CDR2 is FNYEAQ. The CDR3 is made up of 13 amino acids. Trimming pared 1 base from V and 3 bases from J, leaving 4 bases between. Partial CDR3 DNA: TGTGCCAGCAGCTTAGGCAGCTACAATGAG. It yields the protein CASSLGSYNE. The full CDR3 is CASSLGSYNEQFF.

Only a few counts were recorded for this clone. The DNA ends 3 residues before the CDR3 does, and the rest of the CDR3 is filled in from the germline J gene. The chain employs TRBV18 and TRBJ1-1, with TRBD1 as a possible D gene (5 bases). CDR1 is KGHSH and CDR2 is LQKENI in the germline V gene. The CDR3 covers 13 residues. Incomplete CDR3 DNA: TGTGCCAGCTCACCCGGTTCGGACAACAAA. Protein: CASSPGSDNK. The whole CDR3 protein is CASSPGSDNKAFF.

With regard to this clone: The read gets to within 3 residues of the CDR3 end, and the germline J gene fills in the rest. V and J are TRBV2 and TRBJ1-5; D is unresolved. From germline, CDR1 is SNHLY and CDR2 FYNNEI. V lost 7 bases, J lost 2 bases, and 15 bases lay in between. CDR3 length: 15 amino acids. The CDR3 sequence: CASNMEGMGNQPQHF. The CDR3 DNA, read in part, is TGTGCCAGCAATATGGAGGGTATGGGCAATCAGCCC.

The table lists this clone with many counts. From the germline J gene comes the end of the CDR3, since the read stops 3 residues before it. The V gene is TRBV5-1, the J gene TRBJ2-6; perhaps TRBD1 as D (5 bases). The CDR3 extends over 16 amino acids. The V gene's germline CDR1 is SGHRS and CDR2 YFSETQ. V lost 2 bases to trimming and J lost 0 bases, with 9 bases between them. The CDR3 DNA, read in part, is TGCGCCAGCAGCTTACAGGTTGGCTCTGGGGCCAACGTC. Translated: CASSLQVGSGANV. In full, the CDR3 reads CASSLQVGSGANVLTF.

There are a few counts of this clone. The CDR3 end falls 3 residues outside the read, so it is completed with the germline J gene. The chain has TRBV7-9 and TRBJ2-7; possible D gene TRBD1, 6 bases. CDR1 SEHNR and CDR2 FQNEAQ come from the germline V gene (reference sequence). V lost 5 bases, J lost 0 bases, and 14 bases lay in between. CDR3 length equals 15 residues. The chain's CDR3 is CASSTTRTDSYEQYF. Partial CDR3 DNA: TGTGCCAGCAGCACAACCAGGACAGACTCCTACGAG. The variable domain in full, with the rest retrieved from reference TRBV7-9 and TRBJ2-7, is DTGVSQNPRHKITKRGQNVTFRCDPISEHNRLYWYRQTLGQGPEFLTYFQNEAQLEKSRLLSDRFSAERPKGSFSTLEIQRTEQGDSAMYLCASSTTRTDSYEQYFGPGTRLTVT.

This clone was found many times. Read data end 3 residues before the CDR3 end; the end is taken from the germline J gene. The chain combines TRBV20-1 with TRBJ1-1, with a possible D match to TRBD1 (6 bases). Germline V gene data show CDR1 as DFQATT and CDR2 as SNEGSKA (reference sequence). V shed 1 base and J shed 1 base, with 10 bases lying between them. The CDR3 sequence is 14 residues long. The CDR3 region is CSARVGAPNTEAFF. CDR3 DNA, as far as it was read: TGCAGTGCTAGAGTGGGGGCCCCGAACACTGAA.

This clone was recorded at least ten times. The DNA read from the CDR3 is TGTGCCAGCAGCTTAGATTTGGGCTCCGGGGAG. Protein: CASSLDLGSGE. The CDR3 as a whole reads CASSLDLGSGELFF. This chain uses TRBV7-6 with TRBJ2-2; no reliable D call. The CDR3 is cut off 3 residues early in the read; its end comes from the germline J gene. CDR1 and CDR2 from the germline V gene are SGHVS and FNYEAQ. The CDR3 consists of 14 residues. V lost 1 base and J lost 6, with 9 bases in between.

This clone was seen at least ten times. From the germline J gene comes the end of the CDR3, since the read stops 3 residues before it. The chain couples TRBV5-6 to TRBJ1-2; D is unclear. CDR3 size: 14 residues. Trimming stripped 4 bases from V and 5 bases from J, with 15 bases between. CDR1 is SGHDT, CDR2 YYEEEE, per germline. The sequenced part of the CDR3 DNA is TGTGCCAGCAGCACAGAGGGTCTTCGATATGGC. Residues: CASSTEGLRYG. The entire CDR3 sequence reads CASSTEGLRYGYTF.

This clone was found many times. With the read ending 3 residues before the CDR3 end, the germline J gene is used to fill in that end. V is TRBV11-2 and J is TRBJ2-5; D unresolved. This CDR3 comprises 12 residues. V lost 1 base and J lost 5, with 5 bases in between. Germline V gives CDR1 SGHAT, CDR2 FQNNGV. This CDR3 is CASSLVMETQYF. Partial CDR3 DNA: TGTGCCAGCAGCTTAGTTATGGAGACC.

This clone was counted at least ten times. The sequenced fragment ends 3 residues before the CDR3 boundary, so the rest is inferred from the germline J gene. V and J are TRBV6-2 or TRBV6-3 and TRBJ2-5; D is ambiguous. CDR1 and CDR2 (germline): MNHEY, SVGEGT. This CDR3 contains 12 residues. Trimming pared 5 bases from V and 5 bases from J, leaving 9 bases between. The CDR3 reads CASSPAAETQYF. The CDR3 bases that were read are TGTGCCAGCAGTCCCGCGGCCGAGACC.

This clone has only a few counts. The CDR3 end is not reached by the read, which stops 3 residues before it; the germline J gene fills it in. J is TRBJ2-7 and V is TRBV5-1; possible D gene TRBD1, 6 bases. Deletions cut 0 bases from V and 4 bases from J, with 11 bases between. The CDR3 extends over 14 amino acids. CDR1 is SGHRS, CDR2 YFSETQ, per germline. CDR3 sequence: CASSLAGEWYEQYF. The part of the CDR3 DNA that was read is TGCGCCAGCAGCTTGGCAGGGGAATGGTACGAG.

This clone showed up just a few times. The part of the CDR3 DNA that was read is TGTGCCAGTAGTACCTCCTACACTGAA. Its translation: CASSTSYTE. From start to end, the CDR3 is CASSTSYTEAFF. This chain uses TRBV19 with TRBJ1-1, with no clear D. The CDR3 goes on 3 residues after the read ends, and that part is filled in from the germline J gene. CDR3 length: 12 residues. V shed 4 bases and J shed 3 bases, with 6 bases lying between them. CDR1 and CDR2 from the germline V gene are LNHDA and SQIVND (reference sequence).

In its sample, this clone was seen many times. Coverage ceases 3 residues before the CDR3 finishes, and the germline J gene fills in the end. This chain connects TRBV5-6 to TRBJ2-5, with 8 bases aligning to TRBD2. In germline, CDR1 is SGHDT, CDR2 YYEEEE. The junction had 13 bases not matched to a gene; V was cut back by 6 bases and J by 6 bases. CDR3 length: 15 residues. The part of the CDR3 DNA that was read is TGTGCCAGCATACAAGCGGGGGTCGGGTGGAAGACC. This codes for CASIQAGVGWKT. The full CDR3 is CASIQAGVGWKTQYF.

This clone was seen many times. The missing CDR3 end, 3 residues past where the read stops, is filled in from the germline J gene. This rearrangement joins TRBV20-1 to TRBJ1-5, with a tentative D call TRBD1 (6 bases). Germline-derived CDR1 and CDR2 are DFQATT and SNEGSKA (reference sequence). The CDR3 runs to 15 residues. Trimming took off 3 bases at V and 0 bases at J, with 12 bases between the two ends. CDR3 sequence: CSASVGHYSNQPQHF. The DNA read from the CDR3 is TGCAGTGCTAGTGTGGGACATTATAGCAATCAGCCC.